These 18 T cell receptor beta chains were all obtained from the same sample, sequenced in a study of blood T cell repertoires in COVID-19. The table came from immunoSEQ multiplex PCR; TCRdb's copy has only in-frame clones and leaves some out. The data hold approximately 330,000 clones, with about nine tenths observed a single time. Sequenced sample: peripheral blood. The source of these receptors is a man aged 30 to 39 with COVID-19, enrolled during active disease.

The CDR3 region has the DNA TGTGCCAGCAGCTCAGGATCCCTCGGGGACTATGGCTACACCTTC. It is translated as CASSSGSLGDYGYTF. The rearrangement uses TRBV7-9 and TRBJ1-2; no clear D gene. In germline, CDR1 is SEHNR, CDR2 FQNEAQ (reference sequence). This CDR3 has 15 residues. Trimming left V 4 bases short and J 3 bases short, with 15 bases between.

The rearrangement uses TRBV28 and TRBJ1-1, with 8 bases matching TRBD1. The germline V gene encodes CDR1 MDHEN and CDR2 SYDVKM. The CDR3 is 14 residues long. V shed 7 bases, J shed 4 bases, and the junction held 8 bases outside the gene matches. The CDR3 here is CASTSTGVGTEAFF. The CDR3 nucleotides read TGTGCCAGCACCTCGACAGGGGTCGGCACTGAAGCTTTCTTT. The full variable domain, with the rest looked up from reference TRBV28 and TRBJ1-1, is DVKVTQSSRYLVKRTGEKVFLECVQDMDHENMFWYRQDPGLGLRLIYFSYDVKMKEKGDIPEGYSVSREKKERFSLILESASTNQTSMYLCASTSTGVGTEAFFGQGTRLTVV.

CDR3 amino acids: CASSRGSQSSNQPQHF. The DNA for the CDR3 is TGTGCCAGTAGCCGTGGGTCACAGTCTAGCAATCAGCCCCAGCATTTT. The genes are TRBV19 and TRBJ1-5, with D unclear. The germline V and J ends were trimmed by 6 bases and 0 bases, with 15 bases remaining between them. Germline V gene data show CDR1 as LNHDA and CDR2 as SQIVND (reference sequence). CDR3 length: 16 amino acids.

The chain uses TRBV3-1 (or the pseudogene TRBV3-2) and TRBJ2-7, with 7 bases identical to TRBD2. The CDR3 extends over 15 amino acids. The germline V gene has CDR1 LGHDT and CDR2 YNNKEL (reference sequence). After removal of 1 base from V and 4 bases from J, the junction contained 7 bases not matched to a gene. DNA of the CDR3: TGTGCCAGCAGCCAAGGACCGGGAGCGGGATACGAGCAGTACTTC. This sequence encodes CASSQGPGAGYEQYF.

For the CDR3, the DNA is TGTGCCAGCAGTGAATATCGGGGCGGGGGGAAGCACGAGCAGTACTTC. Amino acids: CASSEYRGGGKHEQYF. The chain links TRBV25-1 to TRBJ2-7; 8 bases match TRBD2. The CDR3 is 16 amino acids. V shed 0 bases and J 5 bases; nucleotides not matched to a gene: 9. Germline-derived CDR1 and CDR2 are MGHDK and SYGVNS.

The rearrangement uses TRBV5-4 and TRBJ1-2; D is uncertain. The CDR3 totals 15 residues. Germline V CDR1 and CDR2: SGHNT, YYREEE (reference sequence). V was pared by 6 bases and J by 0 bases, with 15 bases between. The CDR3 reads CASTHPHSSNYGYTF. The DNA for the CDR3 is TGTGCCAGCACCCACCCCCACAGCTCTAACTATGGCTACACCTTC.

V and J are TRBV12-3 or TRBV12-4 and TRBJ1-2; no clear D. Trimming left V 1 base short and J 4 bases short, with 7 bases between. The CDR3 length is 13 residues. CDR3 DNA sequence: TGTGCCAGCAGTTTAGGTGGTAGCTATGGCTACACCTTC. It translates to CASSLGGSYGYTF.

The chain has TRBV28 and TRBJ2-1; D not resolved. There are 11 residues in the CDR3. Germline V lookup: CDR1 MDHEN, CDR2 SYDVKM. Between the trimmed V and J ends, which lost 3 bases and 10 bases, there was a span of 7 bases. CDR3 region: CASSFTREQFF. The DNA for the CDR3 is TGTGCCAGCAGTTTTACGAGAGAGCAGTTCTTC.

The chain is built from TRBV4-3 and TRBJ2-5; the match to TRBD1 covers 8 bases. Germline CDR1 LGHNA, CDR2 YSLEER. The J segment lost 5 bases and the V segment lost 4 bases, leaving 6 bases of the junction unmatched. The CDR3 contains 14 residues. For the CDR3, the DNA is TGCGCCAGCAGCCCGACAGGGGTCGGGGAGACCCAGTACTTC. This encodes CASSPTGVGETQYF.

The rearrangement links TRBV28 to TRBJ2-5; a weak D match, TRBD1 (5 bases). Germline CDR1 MDHEN, CDR2 SYDVKM. This CDR3 spans 12 amino acids. V shed 7 bases and J shed 5 bases, with 11 bases lying between them. The CDR3 sequence is CASNQGVETQYF. CDR3 DNA: TGTGCCAGCAACCAAGGGGTGGAGACCCAGTACTTC.

The chain links TRBV14 to TRBJ2-3, with 9 nucleotides matching TRBD2. CDR1 SGHDN and CDR2 FVKESK come from the germline V gene. The CDR3 loop spans 14 amino acids. J lost 3 bases, V lost 5 bases, and 3 bases had no gene match. The DNA for the CDR3 is TGTGCCAGCAGCGTGGGACTAGCAACAGATACGCAGTATTTT. Its protein product is CASSVGLATDTQYF.

This clone occurred once. V usage is TRBV27 and J usage is TRBJ1-2, with TRBD1 as a possible D gene (6 bases). The CDR3 loop spans 13 amino acids. V lost 3 bases and J lost 6, with 11 bases in between. Per germline, CDR1 MNHEY and CDR2 SMNVEV (reference sequence). The chain's CDR3 is CASSFRGANGYTF. The CDR3 nucleotides read TGTGCCAGCAGTTTCCGGGGGGCGAATGGCTACACCTTC.

This sequence joins TRBV7-8 and TRBJ2-7; no reliable D call. CDR3 length: 11 amino acids. V was pared by 5 bases and J by 5 bases, with 7 bases between. Germline V lookup: CDR1 SGHVS, CDR2 FQNEAQ. CDR3 region: CASSNIHEQYF. As DNA, the CDR3 is TGTGCCAGCAGCAACATCCACGAGCAGTACTTC.

J is TRBJ1-5 and V is TRBV4-3; 8 bases map to TRBD1. The CDR3 totals 15 residues. V trimming: 3 bases; J trimming: 4 bases; junction bases outside the gene matches: 5. Germline CDR1 is LGHNA and CDR2 is YSLEER. The CDR3 region is CASSHGTGVNQPQHF. The CDR3 DNA sequence: TGCGCCAGCAGCCACGGGACAGGCGTTAATCAGCCCCAGCATTTT.

This chain links TRBV6-1 with TRBJ2-3; D is possibly TRBD1 (5 bases). This CDR3 is built from 15 residues. Germline V gives CDR1 MNHNS, CDR2 SASEGT. Trimming removed 3 bases from V and 3 bases from J, with 13 bases in between. This CDR3 reads CASSDPRAATDTQYF. For the CDR3, the DNA is TGTGCCAGCAGTGATCCCAGGGCAGCTACAGATACGCAGTATTTT.

The chain joins TRBV27 to TRBJ1-4; D not certain. From germline, CDR1 is MNHEY and CDR2 SMNVEV (reference sequence). The CDR3 covers 15 residues. V lost 0 bases, J lost 2 bases, and 7 bases lay in between. The chain's CDR3 is CASSLSRPTNEKLFF. As DNA, the CDR3 is TGTGCCAGCAGTTTATCGAGGCCGACTAATGAAAAACTGTTTTTT.

This clone was seen once. The J gene is TRBJ2-3, the V gene TRBV5-5; 8 nucleotides agree with TRBD2. Germline CDR1 is SGHKS and CDR2 is YYEKEE (reference sequence). V trimming: 4 bases; J trimming: 3 bases; junction bases outside the gene matches: 7. The CDR3 contains 15 residues. As DNA, the CDR3 is TGTGCCAGCAGCCCGGGGGGGACCTTAACAGATACGCAGTATTTT. Translation: CASSPGGTLTDTQYF. Drawing the rest from reference TRBV5-5 and TRBJ2-3, the complete variable domain is DAGVTQSPTHLIKTRGQQVTLRCSPISGHKSVSWYQQVLGQGPQFIFQYYEKEERGRGNFPDRFSARQFPNYSSELNVNALLLGDSALYLCASSPGGTLTDTQYFGPGTRLTVL.

The rearrangement uses TRBV11-1 and TRBJ2-7; maybe TRBD2 (6 bases). The CDR3 consists of 16 residues. Trimming took 2 bases from V and 6 from J, leaving 20 bases between them. CDR1 is SGHAT, CDR2 FQDESV, per germline (reference sequence). CDR3 nucleotides: TGTGCCAGCAGCTTAACCGACCATGCGGGGCCTCTCGAGCAGTACTTC. Protein: CASSLTDHAGPLEQYF.